Listed below are T cell receptor beta chains from one sample, sequenced in a study of OX40 agonist ivuxolimab in advanced cancers. TCRdb's copy holds only in-frame clones and misses some; the assay was immunoSEQ multiplex PCR. The table has 80,000 to 100,000 clones, 85% to 90% seen once. The starting material was CD4+ or CD8+ T cells sorted from blood, obtained in a trial of the OX40 agonist ivuxolimab. The receptors derive from an adult with an advanced solid tumor such as melanoma, head and neck, liver or kidney cancer. Both conserved end residues are part of each CDR3. The order of the fields is D gene, clone size, J gene, V gene, CDR3 DNA, CDR3 protein. The D gene is left open where the match is weak. Only some rows state a clone size, as once, few, many or a class for expanded clones.

TRBD1	few	TRBJ1-1	TRBV7-3	TGTGCCAGCAGCTCGGACAGGGGGACTGAAGCTTTCTTT	CASSSDRGTEAFF
TRBD1	-	TRBJ1-2	TRBV5-4	TGTGCCAGCAGCCAGGGCCAGGGGGCGCGTTCTGACGGCTACACCTTC	CASSQGQGARSDGYTF
TRBD1	-	TRBJ1-3	TRBV25-1	TGTGCCAGCAGGACAGGGTTAGTAAGAAACACCATATATTTT	CASRTGLVRNTIYF
-	-	TRBJ2-3	TRBV30	TGTGCCTGGAATTCCCCAGATACGCAGTATTTT	CAWNSPDTQYF
-	-	TRBJ1-1	TRBV19	TGTGCCAGCAACGACAGGAACACTGAAGCTTTCTTT	CASNDRNTEAFF
-	-	TRBJ2-7	TRBV18	TGTGCCAGCTCACCACCGCTGGGGGTCTCTACCTACGAGCAGTACTTC	CASSPPLGVSTYEQYF
-	-	TRBJ1-2	TRBV6-5	TGTGCCACGATTGGAGCAGGGACATCACTTGGCTACACCTTC	CATIGAGTSLGYTF
-	once	TRBJ2-3	TRBV18	TGTGCCAGCCATTGGACTAAGGGAGGAGATACGCAGTATTTT	CASHWTKGGDTQYF
-	-	TRBJ1-5	TRBV19	TGTGCCAGTAGTATGTCTAGCAATCAGCCCCAGCATTTT	CASSMSSNQPQHF
TRBD2	-	TRBJ2-7	TRBV7-8	TGTGCCAGCAGCCCGTTCCAGCGGGAGACAGACGAGCAGTACTTC	CASSPFQRETDEQYF
-	-	TRBJ2-3	TRBV6-1	TGTGCCAGCAGTGTAGAAAAAGGAACAGATACGCAGTATTTT	CASSVEKGTDTQYF
-	-	TRBJ2-5	TRBV5-5	TGTGCCAGCAGCTTGGCCGGGGGAGTGTGGCAAGAGACCCAGTACTTC	CASSLAGGVWQETQYF
-	-	TRBJ2-2	TRBV14	TGTGCCAGCAGCCAAACTTCAGGGGACACCGGGGAGCTGTTTTTT	CASSQTSGDTGELFF
-	-	TRBJ1-2	TRBV30	TGTGCCTGGAGTAGGGGGGGTTCATCCTATGGCTACACCTTC	CAWSRGGSSYGYTF
-	-	TRBJ1-1	TRBV29-1	TGCAGCGTTGGGGGCAGCGCTGAAGCTTTCTTT	CSVGGSAEAFF
TRBD1	-	TRBJ2-1	TRBV15	TGTGCCACCAGCAGAGCCGGGACAGGGGCCAATGAGCAGTTCTTC	CATSRAGTGANEQFF
-	-	TRBJ1-1	TRBV4-2	TGTGCCAGCAGCCAAGAGTCAGGGCCAGGCACTGAAGCTTTCTTT	CASSQESGPGTEAFF
TRBD2	once	TRBJ2-7	TRBV7-9	TGTGCCAGCAGCCCCCTAGGGACTAGCAGCTACGAGCAGTACTTC	CASSPLGTSSYEQYF
TRBD1	-	TRBJ1-3	TRBV5-5	TGTGCCAGCAGCTTCTGGACAGGGGGTGGAAACACCATATATTTT	CASSFWTGGGNTIYF
-	-	TRBJ1-2	TRBV30	TGTGCCTGGAGTGGAGTTAGCTATGGCTACACCTTC	CAWSGVSYGYTF
-	-	TRBJ2-5	TRBV7-2	TGTGCCAGCGATTTTTTTGGGTTGCGGGAGACCCAGTACTTC	CASDFFGLRETQYF
TRBD1	-	TRBJ1-5	TRBV2	TGTGCCAGCAGTGAAGGTGGGGCAGGGGGTCAGCCCCAGCATTTT	CASSEGGAGGQPQHF